This TCR beta chain came from a study of T cell responses to AZD1222 COVID-19 vaccine. Overall study results and limits: Among the donors, most were white British and more were female, and clonal diversity was possibly underestimated. Breadth and depth of Spike-specific TCRs rose after two AZD1222 doses.

Trimming stripped 0 bases from V and 2 bases from J, with 8 bases between. Germline V gives CDR1 LGHNA, CDR2 YSLEER. The CDR3 loop spans 15 amino acids. Profiling relied on immunoSEQ multiplex PCR, and the TCRdb table lists in-frame clones only, not all of them. The sample holds roughly 200,000 clones, 94% seen once. This clone occurred once. Its antigen is not known. Specimen: peripheral blood, collected 28 days after the second dose of the MenACWY control vaccine. The chain employs TRBV4-3 and TRBJ2-1; D is undetermined. The origin of this receptor is an adult who received the MenACWY meningococcal vaccine as a control. This CDR3 is CASSQDVQAYNEQFF. Here the CDR3 DNA reads TGCGCCAGCAGCCAAGATGTCCAGGCCTACAATGAGCAGTTCTTC.